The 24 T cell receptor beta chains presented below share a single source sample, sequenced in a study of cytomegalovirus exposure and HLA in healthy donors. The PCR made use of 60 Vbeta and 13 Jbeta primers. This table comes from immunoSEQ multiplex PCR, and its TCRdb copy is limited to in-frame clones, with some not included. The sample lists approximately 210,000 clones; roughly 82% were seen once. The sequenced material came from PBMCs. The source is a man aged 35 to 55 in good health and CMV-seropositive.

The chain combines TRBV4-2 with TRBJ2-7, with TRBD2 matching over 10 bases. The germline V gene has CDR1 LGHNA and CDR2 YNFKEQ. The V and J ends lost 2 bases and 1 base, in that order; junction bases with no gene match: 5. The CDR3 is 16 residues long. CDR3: CASSQTSAGGSYEQYF. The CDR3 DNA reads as TGTGCCAGCAGCCAAACTTCAGCGGGAGGGTCCTACGAGCAGTACTTC.

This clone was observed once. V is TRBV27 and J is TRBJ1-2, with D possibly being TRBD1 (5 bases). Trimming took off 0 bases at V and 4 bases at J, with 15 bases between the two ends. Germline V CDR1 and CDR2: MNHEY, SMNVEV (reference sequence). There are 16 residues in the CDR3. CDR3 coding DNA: TGTGCCAGCAGTTTATCGAAAATTGCGACAGCCTATGGCTACACCTTC. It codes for CASSLSKIATAYGYTF.

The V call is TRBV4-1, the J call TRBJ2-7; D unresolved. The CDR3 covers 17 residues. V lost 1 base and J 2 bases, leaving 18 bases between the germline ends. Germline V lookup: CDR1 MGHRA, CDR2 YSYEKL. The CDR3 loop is CASSQAWASRLTYEQYF. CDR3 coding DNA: TGCGCCAGCAGCCAAGCGTGGGCTTCCAGGCTTACCTACGAGCAGTACTTC.

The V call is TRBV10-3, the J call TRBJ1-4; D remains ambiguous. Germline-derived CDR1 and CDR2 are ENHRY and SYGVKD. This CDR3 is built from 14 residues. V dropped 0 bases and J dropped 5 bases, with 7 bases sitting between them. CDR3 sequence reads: CAISESEGNEKLFF. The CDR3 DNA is TGTGCCATCAGTGAGTCGGAGGGAAATGAAAAACTGTTTTTT.

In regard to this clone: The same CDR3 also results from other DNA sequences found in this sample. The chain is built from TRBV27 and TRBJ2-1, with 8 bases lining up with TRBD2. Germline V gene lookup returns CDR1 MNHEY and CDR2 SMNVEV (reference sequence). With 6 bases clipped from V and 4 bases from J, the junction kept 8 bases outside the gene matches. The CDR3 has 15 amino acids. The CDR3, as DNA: TGTGCCAGCAGCTTCAGCGGGAGTAGTTACAATGAGCAGTTCTTC. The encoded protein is CASSFSGSSYNEQFF.

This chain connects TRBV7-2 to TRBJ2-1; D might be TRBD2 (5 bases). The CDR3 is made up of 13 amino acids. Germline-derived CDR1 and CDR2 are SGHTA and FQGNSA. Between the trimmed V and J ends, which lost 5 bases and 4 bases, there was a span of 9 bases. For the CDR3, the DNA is TGTGCCAGCAGCGTTGACTATTACAATGAGCAGTTCTTC. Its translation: CASSVDYYNEQFF.

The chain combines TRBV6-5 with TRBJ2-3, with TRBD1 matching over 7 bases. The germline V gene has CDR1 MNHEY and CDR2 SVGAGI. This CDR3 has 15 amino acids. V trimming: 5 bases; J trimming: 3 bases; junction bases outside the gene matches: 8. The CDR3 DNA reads TGTGCCAGCAGTGGCAGGGGGTTGGGTACAGATACGCAGTATTTT. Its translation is CASSGRGLGTDTQYF.

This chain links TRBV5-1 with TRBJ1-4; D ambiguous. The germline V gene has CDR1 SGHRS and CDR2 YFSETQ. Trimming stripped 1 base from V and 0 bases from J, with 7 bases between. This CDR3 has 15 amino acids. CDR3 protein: CASSLSGATNEKLFF. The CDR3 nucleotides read TGCGCCAGCAGCTTGTCTGGAGCAACTAATGAAAAACTGTTTTTT.

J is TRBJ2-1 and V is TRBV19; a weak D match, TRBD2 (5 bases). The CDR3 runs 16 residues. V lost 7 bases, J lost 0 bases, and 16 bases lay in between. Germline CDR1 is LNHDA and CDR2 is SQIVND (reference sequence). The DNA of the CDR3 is TGTGCCAGTAAACGTGAGGGAGTGGGCTCCTACAATGAGCAGTTCTTC. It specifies CASKREGVGSYNEQFF.

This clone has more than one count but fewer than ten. CDR3: CASSLGTGNTEAFF. As DNA, the CDR3 is TGTGCCAGCAGCTTGGGGACAGGGAACACTGAAGCTTTCTTT. This rearrangement joins TRBV7-6 to TRBJ1-1; 8 bases match TRBD1. Germline assignment: CDR1 SGHVS and CDR2 FNYEAQ. There are 14 residues in the CDR3. Trimming at V came to 3 bases and at J to 1 base, leaving 1 base not matched to a gene.

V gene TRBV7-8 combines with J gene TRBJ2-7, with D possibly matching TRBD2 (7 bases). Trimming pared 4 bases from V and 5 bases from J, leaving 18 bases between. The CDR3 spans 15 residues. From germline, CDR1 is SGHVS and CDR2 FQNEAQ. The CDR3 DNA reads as TGTGCCAGCAGCTCCCCTTGGAGGGGGGGCAACGAGCAGTACTTC. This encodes CASSSPWRGGNEQYF. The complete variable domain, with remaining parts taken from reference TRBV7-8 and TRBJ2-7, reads GAGVSQSPRYKVAKRGQDVALRCDPISGHVSLFWYQQALGQGPEFLTYFQNEAQLDKSGLPSDRFFAERPEGSVSTLKIQRTQQEDSAVYLCASSSPWRGGNEQYFGPGTRLTVT.

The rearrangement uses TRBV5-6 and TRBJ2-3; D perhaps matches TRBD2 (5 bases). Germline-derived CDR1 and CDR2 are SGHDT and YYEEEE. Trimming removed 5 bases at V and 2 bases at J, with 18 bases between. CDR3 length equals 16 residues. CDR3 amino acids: CASRIYGGRTTDTQYF. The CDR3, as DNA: TGTGCCAGCAGAATTTACGGAGGCAGAACCACAGATACGCAGTATTTT.

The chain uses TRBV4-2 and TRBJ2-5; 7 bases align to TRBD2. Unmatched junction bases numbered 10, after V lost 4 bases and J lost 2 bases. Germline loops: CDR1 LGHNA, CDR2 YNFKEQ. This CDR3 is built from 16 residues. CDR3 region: CASSPTPSGPQETQYF. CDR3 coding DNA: TGTGCCAGCAGCCCCACACCTAGCGGACCTCAAGAGACCCAGTACTTC.

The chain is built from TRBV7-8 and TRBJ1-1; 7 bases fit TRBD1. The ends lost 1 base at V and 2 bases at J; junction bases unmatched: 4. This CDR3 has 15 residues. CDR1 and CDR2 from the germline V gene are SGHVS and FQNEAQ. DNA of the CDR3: TGTGCCAGCAGCTTAGGACAGGGCGGAAACACTGAAGCTTTCTTT. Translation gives CASSLGQGGNTEAFF.

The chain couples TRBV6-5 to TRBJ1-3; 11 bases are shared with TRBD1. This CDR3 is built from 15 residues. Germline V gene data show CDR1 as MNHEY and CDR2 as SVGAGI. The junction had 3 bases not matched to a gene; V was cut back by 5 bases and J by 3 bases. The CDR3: CASSRDRGYGNTIYF. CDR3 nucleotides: TGTGCCAGCAGTAGGGACAGGGGGTATGGAAACACCATATATTTT.

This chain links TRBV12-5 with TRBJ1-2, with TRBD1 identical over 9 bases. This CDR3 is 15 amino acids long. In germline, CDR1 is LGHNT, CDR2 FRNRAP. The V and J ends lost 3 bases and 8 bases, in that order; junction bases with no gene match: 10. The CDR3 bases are TGTGCTAGTGGTTTTTGGGGGGACAGGGTGAACGGCTACACCTTC. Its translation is CASGFWGDRVNGYTF.

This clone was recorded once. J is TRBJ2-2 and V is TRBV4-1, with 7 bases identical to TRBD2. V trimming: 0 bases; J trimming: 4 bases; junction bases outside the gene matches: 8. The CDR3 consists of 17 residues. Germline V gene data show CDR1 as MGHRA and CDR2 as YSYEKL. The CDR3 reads CASSQEFGLGSTGELFF. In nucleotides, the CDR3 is TGCGCCAGCAGCCAAGAATTCGGACTAGGGAGCACCGGGGAGCTGTTTTTT.

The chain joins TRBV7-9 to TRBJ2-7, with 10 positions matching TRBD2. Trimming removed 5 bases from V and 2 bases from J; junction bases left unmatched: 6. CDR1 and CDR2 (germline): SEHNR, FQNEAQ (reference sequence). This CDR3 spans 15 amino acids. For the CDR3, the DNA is TGTGCCAGCAGCGCCGCTAGCGGGAGAACCTACGAGCAGTACTTC. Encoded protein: CASSAASGRTYEQYF.

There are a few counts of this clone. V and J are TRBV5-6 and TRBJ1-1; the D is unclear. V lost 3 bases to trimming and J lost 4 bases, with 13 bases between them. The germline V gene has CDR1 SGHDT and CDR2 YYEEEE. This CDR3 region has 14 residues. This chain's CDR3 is CASSSPGLITEAFF. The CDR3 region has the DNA TGTGCCAGCAGCTCCCCGGGGTTGATCACTGAAGCTTTCTTT. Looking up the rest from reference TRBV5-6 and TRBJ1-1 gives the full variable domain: DAGVTQSPTHLIKTRGQQVTLRCSPKSGHDTVSWYQQALGQGPQFIFQYYEEEERQRGNFPDRFSGHQFPNYSSELNVNALLLGDSALYLCASSSPGLITEAFFGQGTRLTVV.

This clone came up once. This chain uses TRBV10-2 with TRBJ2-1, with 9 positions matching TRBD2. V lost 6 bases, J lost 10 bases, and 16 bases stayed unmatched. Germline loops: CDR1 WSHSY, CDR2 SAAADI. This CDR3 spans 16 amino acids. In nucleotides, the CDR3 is TGCGCCAGCAGGCCCCTGGGGCGGGAGGGCCCGGAGGAGCAGTTCTTC. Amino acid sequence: CASRPLGREGPEEQFF.

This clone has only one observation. CDR3 sequence (DNA): TGTGCCAGCTCACGACAGGGTTACGAGCAGTACTTC. It yields the protein CASSRQGYEQYF. The chain uses TRBV18 and TRBJ2-7; the match to TRBD1 covers 7 bases. V dropped 4 bases and J dropped 4; count of bases not matched to a gene: 1. The CDR3 has 12 residues. Per germline, CDR1 KGHSH and CDR2 LQKENI.

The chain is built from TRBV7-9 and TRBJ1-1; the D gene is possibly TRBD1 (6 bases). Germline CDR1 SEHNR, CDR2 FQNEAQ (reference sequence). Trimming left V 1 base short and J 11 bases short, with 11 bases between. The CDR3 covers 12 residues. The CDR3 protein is CASSLDRVDAFF. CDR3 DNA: TGTGCCAGCAGCTTAGACAGGGTAGATGCTTTCTTT.

CDR3 loop: CASSAGGTGNTEAFF. Written as DNA, the CDR3 is TGCGCCAGCAGCGCCGGTGGGACAGGGAACACTGAAGCTTTCTTT. The chain links TRBV10-1 to TRBJ1-1; 8 nucleotides align to TRBD1. Germline V gene lookup returns CDR1 WNHNN and CDR2 SYGVQD (reference sequence). This CDR3 has 15 amino acids. V was clipped by 6 bases and J by 1 base; unmatched bases: 7.

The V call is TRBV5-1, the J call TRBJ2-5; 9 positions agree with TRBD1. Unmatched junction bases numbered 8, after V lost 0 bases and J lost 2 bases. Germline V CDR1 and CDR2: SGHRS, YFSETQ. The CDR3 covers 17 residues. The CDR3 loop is CASSLGGPDRGQETQYF. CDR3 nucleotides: TGCGCCAGCAGCTTGGGGGGACCAGACAGGGGGCAAGAGACCCAGTACTTC. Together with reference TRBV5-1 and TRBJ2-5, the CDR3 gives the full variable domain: KAGVTQTPRYLIKTRGQQVTLSCSPISGHRSVSWYQQTPGQGLQFLFEYFSETQRNKGNFPGRFSGRQFSNSRSEMNVSTLELGDSALYLCASSLGGPDRGQETQYFGPGTRLLVL.